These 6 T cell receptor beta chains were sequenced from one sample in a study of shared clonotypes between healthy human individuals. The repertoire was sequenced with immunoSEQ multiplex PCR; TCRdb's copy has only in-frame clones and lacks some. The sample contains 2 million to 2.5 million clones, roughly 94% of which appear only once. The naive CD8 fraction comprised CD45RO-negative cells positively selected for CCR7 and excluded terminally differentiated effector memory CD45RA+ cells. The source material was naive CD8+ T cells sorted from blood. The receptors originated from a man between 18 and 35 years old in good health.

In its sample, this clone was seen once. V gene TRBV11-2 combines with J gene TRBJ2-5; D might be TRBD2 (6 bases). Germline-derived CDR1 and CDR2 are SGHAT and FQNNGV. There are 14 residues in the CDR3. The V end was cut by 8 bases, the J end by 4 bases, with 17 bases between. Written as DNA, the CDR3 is TGTGCCAGCGGGGGACTGGGTTCCGGAGAGACCCAGTACTTC. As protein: CASGGLGSGETQYF.

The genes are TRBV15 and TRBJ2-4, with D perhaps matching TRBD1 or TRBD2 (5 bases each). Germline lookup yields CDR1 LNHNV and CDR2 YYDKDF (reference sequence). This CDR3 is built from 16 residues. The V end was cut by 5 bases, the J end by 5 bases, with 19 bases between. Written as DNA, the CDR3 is TGTGCCACCAGCGGGACCTCGCTCAGGGATGAAAACATTCAGTACTTC. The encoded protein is CATSGTSLRDENIQYF.

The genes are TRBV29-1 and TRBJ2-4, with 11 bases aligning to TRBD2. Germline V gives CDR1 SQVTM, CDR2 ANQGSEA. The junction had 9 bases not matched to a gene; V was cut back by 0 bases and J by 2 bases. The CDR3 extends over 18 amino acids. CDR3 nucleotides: TGCAGCGTTGAAGATTGGCTAGCGGGAGGTCCCACCAAAAACATTCAGTACTTC. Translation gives CSVEDWLAGGPTKNIQYF.

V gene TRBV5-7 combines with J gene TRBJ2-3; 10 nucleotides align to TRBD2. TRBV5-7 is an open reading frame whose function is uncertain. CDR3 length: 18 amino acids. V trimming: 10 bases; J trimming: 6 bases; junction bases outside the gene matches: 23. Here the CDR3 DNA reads TGTGCCCTCGGAGGGGGACTAGCGTCTTCCGGAAGACAGGATACGCAGTATTTT. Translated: CALGGGLASSGRQDTQYF.

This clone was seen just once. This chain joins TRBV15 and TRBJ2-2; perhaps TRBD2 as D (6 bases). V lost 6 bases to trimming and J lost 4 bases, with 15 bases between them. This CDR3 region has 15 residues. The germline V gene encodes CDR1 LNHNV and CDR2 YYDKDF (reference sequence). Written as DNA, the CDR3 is TGTGCCACCAGTTTGAGGCGGGGAGGCACCGGGGAGCTGTTTTTT. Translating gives CATSLRRGGTGELFF. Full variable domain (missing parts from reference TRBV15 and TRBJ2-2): DAMVIQNPRYQVTQFGKPVTLSCSQTLNHNVMYWYQQKSSQAPKLLFHYYDKDFNNEADTPDNFQSRRPNTSFCFLDIRSPGLGDTAMYLCATSLRRGGTGELFFGEGSRLTVL.

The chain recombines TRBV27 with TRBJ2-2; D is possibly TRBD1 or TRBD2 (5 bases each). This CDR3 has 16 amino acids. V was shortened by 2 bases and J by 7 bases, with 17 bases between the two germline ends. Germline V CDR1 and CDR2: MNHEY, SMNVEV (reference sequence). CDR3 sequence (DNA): TGTGCCAGCAGTTTAGGAGGTGTAGGGGAAAACGGGGAGCTGTTTTTT. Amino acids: CASSLGGVGENGELFF.